This TCR beta chain derives from a study of shared clonotypes between healthy human individuals. Across the whole study: Three CD4 naive, three CD4 memory, two CD8 naive and one CD8 memory plate were used per donor.

The assay was immunoSEQ multiplex PCR, and TCRdb's table has in-frame clones only and misses some. The sample holds about 670,000 clones; 60% to 80% are singletons and the top ten take about 2%. CDR3 length: 14 residues. Germline V CDR1 and CDR2: MNHEY, SVGAGI. V lost 9 bases to trimming and J lost 1 base, with 14 bases between them. The origin of this receptor is a woman aged 25 to 39 in good health. The chain recombines TRBV6-5 with TRBJ2-3; possibly TRBD1 or TRBD2 for D (5 bases each). Sequencing was carried out using memory CD4+ T cells sorted from blood. Regarding subset: CD45RA-negative fraction. The CDR3 bases are TGTGCCAGTAGGGACGTGGGAGGCACAGATACGCAGTATTTT. Encoded protein: CASRDVGGTDTQYF.